Detailed here is one TCR beta chain. This specimen comes from a study of T cell responses to AZD1222 COVID-19 vaccine. Profiling relied on immunoSEQ multiplex PCR, and the TCRdb table lists in-frame clones only, not all of them. The table lists around 140,000 clones, 90% to 95% of them singletons. This sequence was found in an adult who received the AZD1222 COVID-19 vaccine. The starting material was peripheral blood, obtained 28 days after the second AZD1222 dose.

The CDR3 is CASSPLAVGGEKLFF. In DNA form, the CDR3 reads TGTGCCAGCAGTCCGCTGGCAGTCGGCGGTGAAAAACTGTTTTTT. The rearrangement joins TRBV3-1 (or the pseudogene TRBV3-2) to TRBJ1-4; D ambiguous. This CDR3 is 15 amino acids long. Germline V gives CDR1 LGHDT, CDR2 YNNKEL (reference sequence). V was shortened by 6 bases and J by 7 bases, with 18 bases between the two germline ends.